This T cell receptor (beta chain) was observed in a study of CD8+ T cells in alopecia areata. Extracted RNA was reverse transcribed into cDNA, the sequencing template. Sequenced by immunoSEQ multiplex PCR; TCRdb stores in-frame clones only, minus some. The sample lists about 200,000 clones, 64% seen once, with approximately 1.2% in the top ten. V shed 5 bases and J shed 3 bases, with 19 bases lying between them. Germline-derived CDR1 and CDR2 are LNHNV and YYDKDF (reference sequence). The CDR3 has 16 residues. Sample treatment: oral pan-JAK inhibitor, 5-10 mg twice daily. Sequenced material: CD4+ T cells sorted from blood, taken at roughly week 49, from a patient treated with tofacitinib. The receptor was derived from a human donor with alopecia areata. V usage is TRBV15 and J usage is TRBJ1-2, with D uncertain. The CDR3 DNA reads TGTGCCACCAGCCTCGCCGGTTTTGGTGCGGACTATGGCTACACCTTC. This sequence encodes CATSLAGFGADYGYTF.